The rows below give T cell receptor beta chains drawn from one sample of a study of cytotoxic CD8 clonotypes in ibrutinib-treated CLL. Profiling relied on immunoSEQ multiplex PCR, and the TCRdb table lists in-frame clones only, not all of them. The sample carries 50,000 or so clones, around four fifths recorded once. The specimen comprised PBMCs, sampled after 24 months of ibrutinib treatment. These receptors were taken from a human donor with chronic lymphocytic leukemia. The CDR3 runs from the conserved cysteine through the conserved F or W. D genes are given only for firm matches. Expanded clones are given a class, and other clones once, few, many or no size at all.

CDR3 length	V gene	J gene	D gene	clone size	CDR3 protein	CDR3 DNA
13	TRBV6-5	TRBJ2-7	-	-	CASSDASGTAFEF	TGTGCCAGCAGCGATGCTTCCGGGACTGCTTTCGAATTC
15	TRBV28	TRBJ2-1	-	-	CASSTGQLSYNEQFF	TGTGCCAGCAGTACGGGCCAACTCTCCTACAATGAGCAGTTCTTC
16	TRBV14	TRBJ2-1	TRBD1	-	CASSRNGDSSYNEQFF	TGTGCCAGCAGCCGGAATGGGGACAGCTCCTACAATGAGCAGTTCTTC
15	TRBV6-5	TRBJ2-7	TRBD2	-	CASSSWTSGNHEQYF	TGTGCCAGCAGTTCGTGGACTAGCGGGAACCACGAGCAGTACTTC
13	TRBV6-1	TRBJ2-7	-	-	CASSEGETYEQYF	TGTGCCAGCAGTGAAGGGGAGACCTACGAGCAGTACTTC
15	TRBV6-6	TRBJ2-1	TRBD2	-	CASRQTSGPAYEQFF	TGTGCCAGCAGACAAACTAGCGGCCCTGCCTATGAGCAGTTCTTC
11	TRBV7-9	TRBJ1-4	TRBD1	-	CASSLGTGVYF	TGTGCCAGCAGCTTAGGAACAGGGGTATATTTT
18	TRBV15	TRBJ2-3	TRBD2	-	CATSRTGTSGGSTDTQYF	TGTGCCACCAGCAGGACCGGGACTAGCGGGGGGAGCACAGATACGCAGTATTTT
14	TRBV30	TRBJ1-5	-	few	CAWTESPAGQPQHF	TGTGCCTGGACAGAAAGCCCAGCAGGGCAGCCCCAGCATTTT
13	TRBV9	TRBJ2-3	-	-	CASSVSGWDTQYF	TGTGCCAGCAGCGTTTCAGGTTGGGATACGCAGTATTTT
14	TRBV7-8	TRBJ1-2	-	-	CASSLASDGYGYTF	TGTGCCAGCAGCTTAGCGTCCGATGGCTATGGCTACACCTTC
14	TRBV29-1	TRBJ2-6	-	-	CSVVGIVGANVLTF	TGCAGCGTTGTTGGAATCGTGGGGGCCAACGTCCTGACTTTC
14	TRBV5-6	TRBJ1-3	-	-	CASSSRGTGNTIYF	TGTGCCAGCAGCTCCCGAGGTACCGGAAACACCATATATTTT
13	TRBV11-2	TRBJ1-1	-	-	CASSLERTGEAFF	TGTGCCAGCAGCTTAGAGCGGACCGGTGAAGCTTTCTTT
16	TRBV30	TRBJ2-2	-	-	CAWSVTARQATGELFF	TGTGCCTGGAGTGTAACGGCCCGACAGGCCACCGGGGAGCTGTTTTTT
16	TRBV28	TRBJ1-5	-	-	CASSFTQGIAHQPQHF	TGTGCCAGCAGTTTCACCCAGGGGATAGCTCATCAGCCCCAGCATTTT
19	TRBV4-3	TRBJ2-1	TRBD2	-	CASSQERSGRGSSYNEQFF	TGCGCCAGCAGCCAAGAACGTAGCGGGAGGGGGAGCTCCTACAATGAGCAGTTCTTC
15	TRBV11-3	TRBJ2-3	-	-	CASSLWGGRSDTQYF	TGTGCCAGCAGCCTATGGGGGGGGCGATCAGATACGCAGTATTTT
12	TRBV11-2	TRBJ1-1	-	once	CASSFGQPEAFF	TGTGCCAGCAGCTTCGGTCAACCAGAAGCTTTCTTT
11	TRBV29-1	TRBJ1-1	-	once	CSVERSPEAFF	TGCAGCGTTGAACGGTCCCCTGAAGCTTTCTTT
12	TRBV30	TRBJ1-1	TRBD1	-	CAWTGGYGKAFF	TGTGCCTGGACAGGGGGGTATGGGAAAGCTTTCTTT
12	TRBV7-9	TRBJ2-7	TRBD2	few	CASAYGGGVQYF	TGTGCCAGCGCGTACGGCGGGGGTGTGCAGTACTTC
15	TRBV19	TRBJ2-1	TRBD2	-	CASTWTSGHYNEQFF	TGTGCCAGTACCTGGACTAGCGGGCACTACAATGAGCAGTTCTTC
16	TRBV9	TRBJ2-1	TRBD2	-	CASSVTSGSTYNEQFF	TGTGCCAGCAGCGTGACTAGCGGGAGTACTTACAATGAGCAGTTCTTC
13	TRBV9	TRBJ2-7	-	-	CASSVEAGREQYF	TGTGCCAGCAGCGTAGAGGCAGGCCGCGAGCAGTACTTC
13	TRBV18	TRBJ2-7	TRBD2	-	CASSPGLADEQYF	TGTGCCAGCTCACCCGGACTAGCGGATGAGCAGTACTTC
13	TRBV7-2	TRBJ2-2	-	once	CASSVGGTGELFF	TGTGCCAGCAGCGTAGGGGGCACCGGGGAGCTGTTTTTT
15	TRBV29-1	TRBJ2-3	TRBD2	-	CSVWGGTPGPDTQYF	TGCAGCGTTTGGGGGGGGACTCCGGGACCAGATACGCAGTATTTT
21	TRBV14	TRBJ2-3	TRBD2	once	CASSQDFLAGEAVLSTDTQYF	TGTGCCAGCAGCCAAGATTTTTTAGCGGGAGAGGCGGTGTTGAGCACAGATACGCAGTATTTT
16	TRBV7-2	TRBJ1-5	-	-	CASSLAGTGNNQPQHF	TGTGCCAGCAGCTTAGCTGGGACGGGAAACAATCAGCCCCAGCATTTT
14	TRBV2	TRBJ2-1	TRBD1	-	CASSEDRGLYEQFF	TGTGCCAGCAGTGAGGACAGGGGGCTTTATGAGCAGTTCTTC
19	TRBV2	TRBJ2-3	TRBD2	-	CASSDSGTSGLGGLDTQYF	TGTGCCAGCAGTGATTCCGGGACTAGCGGGTTGGGAGGCTTGGATACGCAGTATTTT
16	TRBV11-1	TRBJ2-1	TRBD1	once	CASRNPRTGGEYEQFF	TGTGCCAGCAGAAACCCTAGGACAGGGGGGGAGTATGAGCAGTTCTTC
15	TRBV7-8	TRBJ2-2	-	-	CASSLRGRNTGELFF	TGTGCCAGCAGCTTACGGGGGAGGAACACCGGGGAGCTGTTTTTT
13	TRBV6-4	TRBJ2-1	TRBD2	-	CASGETSDNEQFF	TGTGCCAGCGGGGAGACTAGCGACAATGAGCAGTTCTTC
13	TRBV9	TRBJ1-4	-	-	CASSVEVGSGLFF	TGTGCCAGCAGCGTAGAGGTAGGATCGGGGCTGTTTTTT
14	TRBV5-1	TRBJ2-7	TRBD2	-	CASSKGLAGGEQYF	TGCGCCAGCAGCAAGGGACTAGCGGGAGGCGAGCAGTACTTC
16	TRBV7-8	TRBJ2-2	TRBD2	-	CASSLGLAVSPGELFF	TGTGCCAGCAGCTTAGGACTAGCGGTCTCACCCGGGGAGCTGTTTTTT
12	TRBV28	TRBJ2-7	-	-	CASGGGSYEQYF	TGTGCCAGTGGTGGTGGTTCCTACGAGCAGTACTTC
13	TRBV19	TRBJ1-2	-	-	CASSIGENYGYTF	TGTGCCAGTAGTATTGGGGAGAACTATGGCTACACCTTC
14	TRBV2	TRBJ2-5	TRBD1	-	CASSEDRGGETQYF	TGTGCCAGCAGTGAGGACAGGGGAGGAGAGACCCAGTACTTC
15	TRBV11-2	TRBJ2-7	-	-	CASSLELGRAYEQYF	TGTGCCAGCAGCTTAGAGCTCGGCAGGGCCTACGAGCAGTACTTC
17	TRBV19	TRBJ2-1	TRBD2	-	CASSIVGRLAANNEQFF	TGTGCCAGTAGTATAGTAGGTCGGCTAGCGGCCAACAATGAGCAGTTCTTC
15	TRBV6-6	TRBJ2-3	TRBD2	-	CASRHSGRGADTQYF	TGTGCCAGCAGGCATAGCGGGAGAGGGGCAGATACGCAGTATTTT
15	TRBV9	TRBJ2-1	-	once	CASSRSGGAVNEQFF	TGTGCCAGCAGTCGCTCGGGGGGCGCCGTGAATGAGCAGTTCTTC
15	TRBV29-1	TRBJ2-3	-	once	CSVEDPPGRTDTQYF	TGCAGCGTTGAAGATCCCCCGGGGCGCACAGATACGCAGTATTTT
17	TRBV7-8	TRBJ2-2	-	-	CASSLERFKGPTGELFF	TGTGCCAGCAGCTTAGAACGGTTTAAGGGACCCACCGGGGAGCTGTTTTTT
13	TRBV29-1	TRBJ2-5	TRBD1	-	CSIAGGAEETQYF	TGCAGCATAGCAGGGGGCGCAGAGGAGACCCAGTACTTC
13	TRBV7-6	TRBJ1-1	TRBD1	few	CASSRTGRTEAFF	TGTGCCAGCAGCAGGACAGGGAGGACTGAAGCTTTCTTT
21	TRBV28	TRBJ2-7	TRBD2	few	CASSIPLRGLGLAGLAYEQYF	TGTGCCAGCAGCATCCCCCTCAGGGGTCTCGGACTAGCGGGACTCGCCTACGAGCAGTACTTC
13	TRBV4-2	TRBJ2-2	-	-	CASRGGNTGELFF	TGTGCCAGCAGGGGGGGGAACACCGGGGAGCTGTTTTTT
16	TRBV11-2	TRBJ1-4	TRBD1	-	CASSFFQGGRNEKLFF	TGTGCCAGCAGCTTTTTCCAAGGGGGCCGGAATGAAAAACTGTTTTTT